These 19 T cell receptor beta chains share one sample of origin, sequenced in a study of T cell changes during pregnancy in multiple sclerosis. Clones were sequenced by immunoSEQ multiplex PCR, and TCRdb holds only the in-frame ones, with some missing. The sample gives about 34,000 clones, 85% to 90% of which show up once; 3.5% to 4% is in the top ten. The sequenced sample was CD8+ T cells from peripheral blood mononuclear cells, obtained in the third trimester of pregnancy. The receptors were gathered from a female donor with multiple sclerosis, enrolled in a pregnancy study.

The rearrangement uses TRBV4-1 and TRBJ2-7, with 7 nucleotides matching TRBD2. Germline CDR1 MGHRA, CDR2 YSYEKL. CDR3 size: 17 residues. J gave up 4 bases and V 0 bases, and 12 bases lay outside the gene matches. The CDR3 bases are TGCGCCAGCAGCCAAGACCCCAATGACGGGGGGATGTACGAGCAGTACTTC. The encoded protein is CASSQDPNDGGMYEQYF.

The CDR3 is CSARDMTEAFF. CDR3 bases: TGCAGTGCCAGGGACATGACTGAAGCTTTCTTT. V is TRBV20-1 and J is TRBJ1-1; tentative D call: TRBD1 (6 bases). Germline V gene lookup returns CDR1 DFQATT and CDR2 SNEGSKA (reference sequence). V lost 6 bases, J lost 5 bases, and 10 bases lay in between. CDR3 length: 11 amino acids.

The rearrangement uses TRBV9 and TRBJ1-5; 10 bases are shared with TRBD1. From germline, CDR1 is SGDLS and CDR2 YYNGEE. The CDR3 runs 17 residues. After removal of 0 bases from V and 8 bases from J, the junction contained 11 bases not matched to a gene. The CDR3 reads CASSVGPEPTGGKPQHF. The CDR3, as DNA: TGTGCCAGCAGCGTAGGTCCCGAACCGACAGGGGGCAAGCCCCAGCATTTT.

The chain carries TRBV7-2 and TRBJ1-1, with 7 bases aligning to TRBD1. The CDR3 runs to 14 residues. Germline CDR1 is SGHTA and CDR2 is FQGNSA. Trimming took 1 base from V and 5 from J; bases not matched to a gene: 4. In DNA, the CDR3 is TGTGCCAGCAGCTTAGAGGGGGCTTTGACTGAAGCTTTCTTT. Translating gives CASSLEGALTEAFF.

The count of this clone is one. J is TRBJ2-7 and V is TRBV6-5, with D perhaps TRBD1 (5 bases). Germline V gene sequence: CDR1 MNHEY, CDR2 SVGAGI. The CDR3 has 14 residues. Deletions cut 5 bases from V and 0 bases from J, with 11 bases between. The CDR3 DNA reads as TGTGCCAGCAGTCCCGTGGGGCTCTCCTACGAGCAGTACTTC. Its translation: CASSPVGLSYEQYF.

The chain has TRBV6-5 and TRBJ2-7; 7 bases align to TRBD2. J lost 4 bases, V lost 0 bases, and 6 bases had no gene match. This CDR3 has 15 residues. In germline, CDR1 is MNHEY, CDR2 SVGAGI. Written as DNA, the CDR3 is TGTGCCAGCAGTTACTCGGTTAGCGGGTCTTACGAGCAGTACTTC. As protein: CASSYSVSGSYEQYF.

The gene calls are TRBV6-5 and TRBJ1-1, with D perhaps TRBD1 (6 bases). Trimming removed 9 bases from V and 2 bases from J, with 13 bases in between. The germline CDR1 and CDR2 sequences are MNHEY and SVGAGI. The CDR3 totals 13 residues. The CDR3 sequence is CASRGHPNTEAFF. Written as DNA, the CDR3 is TGTGCCAGTCGGGGACACCCAAACACTGAAGCTTTCTTT.

J is TRBJ1-2 and V is TRBV9; 7 bases map to TRBD1. The length of the CDR3 is 14 residues. The V gene's germline CDR1 is SGDLS and CDR2 YYNGEE. V lost 6 bases and J lost 4; bases outside the gene matches: 9. The CDR3 here is CASNQGQPIYGYTF. CDR3 DNA: TGTGCCAGCAATCAGGGACAGCCTATCTATGGCTACACCTTC.

The J gene is TRBJ2-7, the V gene TRBV6-1, with D maybe TRBD2 (7 bases). V dropped 4 bases and J dropped 3 bases, with 19 bases sitting between them. CDR3 length equals 16 residues. Germline V gene lookup returns CDR1 MNHNS and CDR2 SASEGT. The CDR3 coding sequence is TGTGCCAGCAGTGGGGTTCGCGGGGGCCCCCTCTACGAGCAGTACTTC. Its translation is CASSGVRGGPLYEQYF.

The rearrangement joins TRBV11-2 to TRBJ2-1; 12 nucleotides align to TRBD2. This CDR3 comprises 17 residues. Per germline, CDR1 SGHAT and CDR2 FQNNGV. Trimming at V came to 5 bases and at J to 7 bases, leaving 12 bases not matched to a gene. CDR3 nucleotide sequence: TGTGCCAGCAGCCCACTTCACTCTAGCGGGGGGGCGAATGAGCAGTTCTTC. It translates to CASSPLHSSGGANEQFF.

V usage is TRBV9 and J usage is TRBJ2-3; a weak D match, TRBD2 (5 bases). The CDR3 is made up of 15 amino acids. The ends were cut back, 5 bases at V and 4 bases at J, with 17 bases in the middle. Germline assignment: CDR1 SGDLS and CDR2 YYNGEE. In DNA, the CDR3 is TGTGCCAGCAGTCAGACAAGGGAGAAGGCAGATACGCAGTATTTT. Protein: CASSQTREKADTQYF.

This chain uses TRBV6-5 with TRBJ1-2, with no clear D. V was shortened by 2 bases and J by 6 bases, with 19 bases between the two germline ends. Germline V gives CDR1 MNHEY, CDR2 SVGAGI. The CDR3 runs 16 residues. In nucleotides, the CDR3 is TGTGCCAGCAGTTACGGTCCGGACCCAGCGGAGGATGGCTACACCTTC. As protein: CASSYGPDPAEDGYTF.

This sequence joins TRBV4-2 and TRBJ1-2, with 7 positions matching TRBD1. With 4 bases clipped from V and 2 bases from J, the junction kept 10 bases outside the gene matches. Germline lookup yields CDR1 LGHNA and CDR2 YNFKEQ. The CDR3 consists of 16 residues. The CDR3 nucleotides are TGTGCCAGCAGCCTAGATAGGCAGGGGGGAAACTATGGCTACACCTTC. It translates to CASSLDRQGGNYGYTF.

The chain couples TRBV9 to TRBJ1-1; 12 nucleotides align to TRBD1. CDR1 and CDR2 (germline): SGDLS, YYNGEE. V lost 4 bases and J lost 6; bases outside the gene matches: 7. The CDR3 has 15 residues. CDR3 sequence: CASSPWDRGLAEAFF. CDR3 bases: TGTGCCAGCAGCCCTTGGGACAGGGGGCTGGCTGAAGCTTTCTTT.

This chain connects TRBV2 to TRBJ1-2; TRBD1 is a possible D gene (6 bases). The CDR3 covers 15 residues. Germline V gene data show CDR1 as SNHLY and CDR2 as FYNNEI. V was trimmed by 2 bases and J by 4 bases, leaving 14 bases between them. The CDR3 bases are TGTGCCAGCAGTGAACCGGGACAACCACTCTATGGCTACACCTTC. Translation: CASSEPGQPLYGYTF.

In DNA form, the CDR3 reads TGTGCCAGCAGTTATCCAGGGGCCGGAAACACCATATATTTT. Protein product: CASSYPGAGNTIYF. The rearrangement links TRBV6-5 to TRBJ1-3; D may be TRBD1 (6 bases). The germline CDR1 and CDR2 sequences are MNHEY and SVGAGI. This CDR3 comprises 14 residues. Trimming pared 3 bases from V and 4 bases from J, leaving 10 bases between.

The chain is built from TRBV7-9 and TRBJ1-1, with D unclear. The germline V and J ends were trimmed by 5 bases and 7 bases, with 8 bases remaining between them. The CDR3 contains 11 residues. CDR1 is SEHNR and CDR2 is FQNEAQ in the germline V gene (reference sequence). The DNA for the CDR3 is TGTGCCAGCAGCGTTAACTATGAAGCTTTCTTT. Translated, it gives CASSVNYEAFF. Looking up the rest from reference TRBV7-9 and TRBJ1-1 gives the full variable domain: DTGVSQNPRHKITKRGQNVTFRCDPISEHNRLYWYRQTLGQGPEFLTYFQNEAQLEKSRLLSDRFSAERPKGSFSTLEIQRTEQGDSAMYLCASSVNYEAFFGQGTRLTVV.

The rearrangement uses TRBV2 and TRBJ1-5, with 7 nucleotides matching TRBD1. The CDR3 consists of 14 residues. Germline CDR1 SNHLY, CDR2 FYNNEI. Trimming removed 9 bases from V and 4 bases from J; junction bases left unmatched: 9. CDR3 loop: CASSGGQANQPQHF. DNA of the CDR3: TGTGCCAGTAGCGGAGGACAGGCGAATCAGCCCCAGCATTTT.

The genes are TRBV6-4 and TRBJ1-4, with a weak D call TRBD1 (5 bases). The CDR3 extends over 14 amino acids. Trimming took 3 bases from V and 7 from J, leaving 12 bases between them. The germline CDR1 and CDR2 sequences are MRHNA and SNTAGT. For the CDR3, the DNA is TGTGCCAGCAGTGAGGACACAGAGAGTGAAAAACTGTTTTTT. It codes for CASSEDTESEKLFF.